This T cell receptor beta chain was captured in a study of T cells in localized non-small cell lung cancer. Generated by immunoSEQ multiplex PCR, the TCRdb table keeps only in-frame clones and is missing some. Here the sample spans about 36,000 clones, approximately 90% being singletons. Turning to this clone: Its target is not known.

Study results and caveats: Because researchers sequenced only one region of the tumor, heterogeneity is still possible. Of the tissues analyzed, uninvolved adjacent lung showed maximal T cell clonality, greater than tumor. Adjacent lung had a median roughly 60 of the 100 largest tumor clones.

The sequence came from a woman aged 35 to 75 with stage I lung adenocarcinoma. The sequences come from peripheral blood, collected before any cancer treatment.

CDR3 in amino acids: CASSTRGQGKPEAFF. Written as DNA, the CDR3 is TGCGCCAGCAGCACGCGGGGACAGGGGAAACCTGAAGCTTTCTTT. This chain connects TRBV5-1 to TRBJ1-1; 10 positions match TRBD1. Germline loops: CDR1 SGHRS, CDR2 YFSETQ. This CDR3 has 15 amino acids. J was trimmed by 6 bases and V by 4 bases; bases with no gene match: 9.